This T cell receptor (beta chain) was identified in a study of blood T cell repertoires in COVID-19. Turning to the study itself: Some COVID-19 samples were acute and others convalescent; all came from the United States, Italy and Spain.

Source study methods: Amplification from reference gene primers served as the basis for estimated nucleated cell counts. Data came from immunoSEQ multiplex PCR; TCRdb stores just in-frame clones and leaves some out. The DNA was the basis for D and trimming; V, J and clone size are from that table. The repertoire holds fewer than 300,000 clones, around 82% seen once, with about 3.4% in the top ten. The CDR3 totals 15 residues. Trimming took 4 bases from V and 2 from J; bases not matched to a gene: 4. Germline V gives CDR1 MRHNA, CDR2 SNTAGT. This clone showed up many times. This chain uses TRBV6-4 with TRBJ2-7; 11 positions match TRBD2. Sequencing input: peripheral blood. The sequence came from a woman aged 18 to 35 with acute or convalescent COVID-19. The CDR3 here is CASSAGTSGPYEQYF. The CDR3 nucleotides read TGTGCCAGCAGTGCCGGGACTAGCGGCCCCTACGAGCAGTACTTC.